Each of the 30 T cell receptor beta chains below was sequenced from the same sample in a study of T cell repertoires in aging, cancer and after chemotherapy. The template was genomic DNA from peripheral blood, not RNA. TRB rearrangements spanning V, D and J were amplified using mixed TRB-A/B primers. TCRdb used MiXCR to reprocess the multiplex PCR reads, holding one entry per CDR3 protein. The sample yields around 17,000 distinct CDR3 sequences, roughly 53% seen once. What was sequenced was blood. These receptor sequences come from a human donor in good health.

This rearrangement joins TRBV11-1 to TRBJ2-2; unclear D gene. Germline values: CDR1 SGHAT, CDR2 FQDESV (reference sequence). The CDR3 runs to 13 residues. The ends were cut back, 6 bases at V and 3 bases at J, with 8 bases in the middle. The CDR3 is CASSLFHTGELFF. The CDR3 region has the DNA TGTGCCAGCAGTCTGTTTCACACCGGGGAGCTGTTTTTT.

The sample holds one count of this clonotype. The chain combines TRBV29-1 with TRBJ2-1; 7 bases fit TRBD2. The CDR3 is 12 residues long. The V gene end was trimmed by 1 base and the J gene end by 7 bases; junction bases not matched to a gene: 1. Germline V CDR1 and CDR2: SQVTM, ANQGSEA. CDR3 loop: CSVEGGGNEQFF. In nucleotides, the CDR3 is TGCAGCGTTGAAGGGGGGGGTAATGAGCAGTTCTTC.

The genes are TRBV19 and TRBJ2-3; unclear D gene. The ends were cut back, 5 bases at V and 3 bases at J, with 15 bases in the middle. Germline V lookup: CDR1 LNHDA, CDR2 SQIVND (reference sequence). The CDR3 covers 15 residues. This chain's CDR3 is CASSPRWTATDTQYF. Here the CDR3 DNA reads TGTGCCAGTAGTCCCAGGTGGACGGCTACAGATACGCAGTATTTT.

V and J are TRBV30 and TRBJ1-3; perhaps TRBD1 as D (5 bases). CDR1 and CDR2 (germline): GTSNPN, SVGIG (reference sequence). The CDR3 is 14 residues long. The V gene lost 4 bases and the J gene lost 0 bases, with 10 bases spanning the gap. The CDR3 nucleotides are TGTGCCTGGAACCGCGGGGGCTCTGGAAACACCATATATTTT. It is translated as CAWNRGGSGNTIYF.

The rearrangement links TRBV18 to TRBJ2-6, with TRBD2 matching over 8 bases. The CDR3 runs to 15 residues. In germline, CDR1 is KGHSH, CDR2 LQKENI. Losses at the gene ends were 2 bases for V and 6 bases for J; bases not matched to a gene: 3. DNA of the CDR3: TGTGCCAGCTCACCAAATAGCGGGAAGGCCAACGTCCTGACTTTC. Its translation: CASSPNSGKANVLTF.

The rearrangement uses TRBV12-3 or TRBV12-4 and TRBJ2-3; 9 bases fit TRBD2. The CDR3 consists of 18 residues. The J segment lost 6 bases and the V segment lost 3 bases, leaving 16 bases of the junction unmatched. CDR3 residues: CASSFQGGLAGKVDTQYF. CDR3 coding DNA: TGTGCCAGCAGTTTCCAGGGTGGGCTAGCGGGAAAAGTGGATACGCAGTATTTT.

This clonotype was seen more than once but under ten times. The chain couples TRBV19 to TRBJ2-7; 11 bases are a match to TRBD2. The CDR3 length is 15 residues. CDR1 is LNHDA and CDR2 is SQIVND in the germline V gene (reference sequence). V was clipped by 3 bases and J by 6 bases; unmatched bases: 7. The chain's CDR3 is CASSIAGSGRAEQYF. CDR3 DNA sequence: TGTGCCAGTAGTATCGCAGGTAGCGGGAGGGCCGAGCAGTACTTC.

The J gene is TRBJ2-7, the V gene TRBV19, with D perhaps being TRBD1 or TRBD2 (5 bases each). The V end lost 9 bases, the J end lost 1 base, and 25 bases lay between the germline ends. CDR1 is LNHDA, CDR2 SQIVND, per germline (reference sequence). This CDR3 has 17 residues. The chain's CDR3 is CASSPRQRPTASYEQYF. CDR3 DNA sequence: TGTGCCAGCAGTCCTCGACAGCGGCCAACCGCTTCCTACGAGCAGTACTTC.

This clonotype is categorized as medium-sized. This chain links TRBV29-1 with TRBJ2-7; D unclear. The CDR3 length is 12 residues. Germline CDR1 reads SQVTM; CDR2 reads ANQGSEA. V shed 4 bases and J shed 2 bases, with 9 bases lying between them. CDR3 in DNA: TGCAGCGTTGCCGACTCCACCTACGAGCAGTACTTC. It is translated as CSVADSTYEQYF.

The DNA for the CDR3 is TGTGCCAGTAGTACTTTCCTCGTGCGACAGGGCTTGGAGACCCAGTACTTC. This sequence encodes CASSTFLVRQGLETQYF. The chain employs TRBV19 and TRBJ2-5; TRBD1 agrees at 7 bases. This CDR3 has 17 residues. The V and J ends lost 4 bases and 5 bases, in that order; junction bases with no gene match: 16. CDR1 is LNHDA, CDR2 SQIVND, per germline (reference sequence). The whole variable domain, filled in from reference TRBV19 and TRBJ2-5, reads DGGITQSPKYLFRKEGQNVTLSCEQNLNHDAMYWYRQDPGQGLRLIYYSQIVNDFQKGDIAEGYSVSREKKESFPLTVTSAQKNPTAFYLCASSTFLVRQGLETQYFGPGTRLLVL.

This clonotype was counted a few times. The chain is built from TRBV19 and TRBJ1-1; D might be TRBD1 (5 bases). V was clipped by 7 bases and J by 2 bases, with 11 bases between them. CDR3 length: 13 amino acids. Germline V gives CDR1 LNHDA, CDR2 SQIVND (reference sequence). The CDR3 here is CASNRQINTEAFF. The CDR3 nucleotides are TGTGCCAGTAATCGACAGATAAACACTGAAGCTTTCTTT.

The chain combines TRBV6-6 with TRBJ2-1; the match to TRBD2 covers 15 bases. The CDR3 contains 18 residues. The V gene end was trimmed by 9 bases and the J gene end by 8 bases; junction bases not matched to a gene: 17. CDR1 and CDR2 (germline): MNHNY, SVGAGI (reference sequence). For the CDR3, the DNA is TGTGCCAGGCTTTGGACTAGCGGGAGGGCCCCACATGAATATGAGCAGTTCTTC. Amino acids: CARLWTSGRAPHEYEQFF.

The genes are TRBV27 and TRBJ2-2; 10 nucleotides match TRBD1. This CDR3 contains 14 residues. The ends lost 6 bases at V and 7 bases at J; junction bases unmatched: 5. Germline V gene lookup returns CDR1 MNHEY and CDR2 SMNVEV (reference sequence). CDR3 DNA: TGTGCCAGCAGAGGGGGACAGGGGCACGGGGAGCTGTTTTTT. Translating it yields CASRGGQGHGELFF.

The chain has TRBV7-2 and TRBJ2-6; D tentatively fits TRBD1 or TRBD2 (5 bases each). CDR1 and CDR2 from the germline V gene are SGHTA and FQGNSA. The CDR3 is made up of 17 amino acids. With 1 base removed from V and 2 bases from J, the gap between germline ends came to 12 bases. This CDR3 is CASSLGGGRAGANVLTF. CDR3 DNA: TGTGCCAGCAGCTTAGGTGGGGGAAGGGCTGGGGCCAACGTCCTGACTTTC.

The CDR3 loop reads CASSENGRASYEQYF. CDR3 bases: TGTGCCAGCAGTGAAAACGGGAGGGCCTCATACGAGCAGTACTTC. V usage is TRBV6-1 and J usage is TRBJ2-7, with 8 bases lining up with TRBD2. Germline CDR1 reads MNHNS; CDR2 reads SASEGT. Germline trimming cut 2 bases from V and 4 bases from J; bases unmatched to any gene: 7. This CDR3 has 15 amino acids.

The gene calls are TRBV5-1 and TRBJ2-7; TRBD1 is a possible D gene (6 bases). V lost 4 bases to trimming and J lost 0 bases, with 14 bases between them. Per the germline V gene, CDR1 is SGHRS and CDR2 is YFSETQ. The CDR3 extends over 15 amino acids. The CDR3 spells CASSPGQSNSYEQYF. CDR3 in DNA: TGCGCCAGCAGCCCAGGACAGTCTAACTCCTACGAGCAGTACTTC.

The rearrangement uses TRBV5-4 and TRBJ2-1, with 7 bases lining up with TRBD1. The ends lost 2 bases at V and 0 bases at J; junction bases unmatched: 5. Germline assignment: CDR1 SGHNT and CDR2 YYREEE (reference sequence). The CDR3 has 16 amino acids. CDR3 residues: CASSFRRDSSYNEQFF. The CDR3 coding sequence is TGTGCCAGCAGCTTCCGACGGGACAGCTCCTACAATGAGCAGTTCTTC.

This chain links TRBV5-4 with TRBJ2-5; D assignment may be TRBD1 or TRBD2 (5 bases each). Deletions cut 0 bases from V and 5 bases from J, with 14 bases between. In germline, CDR1 is SGHNT, CDR2 YYREEE (reference sequence). CDR3 length: 15 amino acids. Here the CDR3 reads CASSLGVGEGETQYF. The CDR3 DNA reads TGTGCCAGCAGCTTGGGAGTTGGTGAGGGGGAGACCCAGTACTTC.

By share of the sample, this clonotype is medium-sized. The V call is TRBV19, the J call TRBJ2-6; a weak D match, TRBD1 (6 bases). Germline V gives CDR1 LNHDA, CDR2 SQIVND (reference sequence). The V gene lost 1 base and the J gene lost 2 bases, with 9 bases spanning the gap. The length of the CDR3 is 16 residues. CDR3 nucleotide sequence: TGTGCCAGTAGTATAGCACAGGGAACTGGGGCCAACGTCCTGACTTTC. Protein: CASSIAQGTGANVLTF.

V and J are TRBV19 and TRBJ2-5; tentatively, D is TRBD1 (5 bases). This CDR3 contains 16 residues. Germline loops: CDR1 LNHDA, CDR2 SQIVND (reference sequence). V dropped 7 bases and J dropped 4 bases, with 22 bases sitting between them. The CDR3 sequence: CASTLRGTGALETQYF. The CDR3 DNA reads TGTGCCAGTACCTTAAGGGGAACAGGAGCATTAGAGACCCAGTACTTC.

The rearrangement links TRBV30 to TRBJ2-7; no reliable D call. V shed 0 bases and J shed 2 bases, with 8 bases lying between them. The CDR3 runs 13 residues. Looked up from germline, CDR1 is GTSNPN and CDR2 is SVGIG (reference sequence). CDR3 residues: CAWSVASTYEQYF. The CDR3 DNA is TGTGCCTGGAGTGTAGCCTCTACCTACGAGCAGTACTTC.

The CDR3 DNA is TGTGCCAGCAGCTTGGGACGGGCGAGCTCCTACGAGCAGTACTTC. This codes for CASSLGRASSYEQYF. The rearrangement links TRBV11-1 to TRBJ2-7; D tentatively fits TRBD1 or TRBD2 (5 bases each). V lost 3 bases to trimming and J lost 0 bases, with 12 bases between them. Germline CDR1 reads SGHAT; CDR2 reads FQDESV (reference sequence). There are 15 residues in the CDR3. The variable domain in full, completed from reference TRBV11-1 and TRBJ2-7, reads EAEVAQSPRYKITEKSQAVAFWCDPISGHATLYWYRQILGQGPELLVQFQDESVVDDSQLPKDRFSAERLKGVDSTLKIQPAELGDSAMYLCASSLGRASSYEQYFGPGTRLTVT.

This clonotype was counted only a few times. This sequence joins TRBV18 and TRBJ2-7; D perhaps matches TRBD1 (5 bases). Germline V gene data show CDR1 as KGHSH and CDR2 as LQKENI. V was trimmed by 3 bases and J by 2 bases, leaving 11 bases between them. CDR3 size: 14 residues. The CDR3 nucleotides read TGTGCCAGCTCACCTGGCAGGGCGGCCTACGAGCAGTACTTC. Translating it yields CASSPGRAAYEQYF. The variable domain in full, with the rest retrieved from reference TRBV18 and TRBJ2-7, is NAGVMQNPRHLVRRRGQEARLRCSPMKGHSHVYWYRQLPEEGLKFMVYLQKENIIDESGMPKERFSAEFPKEGPSILRIQQVVRGDSAAYFCASSPGRAAYEQYFGPGTRLTVT.

Only one count was recorded for this clonotype. This could be a read error, since a much larger clone is one nucleotide away. The V and J genes are TRBV29-1 and TRBJ2-5; D is ambiguous. This CDR3 is built from 11 residues. In germline, CDR1 is SQVTM, CDR2 ANQGSEA. V was pared by 1 base and J by 9 bases, with 9 bases between. The CDR3 here is CSVEVWLAQYF. CDR3 bases: TGCAGCGTTGAAGTTTGGTTGGCCCAGTACTTC. The complete variable domain, with remaining parts taken from reference TRBV29-1 and TRBJ2-5, reads SAVISQKPSRDICQRGTSLTIQCQVDSQVTMMFWYRQQPGQSLTLIATANQGSEATYESGFVIDKFPISRPNLTFSTLTVSNMSPEDSSIYLCSVEVWLAQYFGPGTRLLVL.

This chain connects TRBV5-6 to TRBJ2-7; D is undetermined. V was clipped by 0 bases and J by 3 bases, with 7 bases between them. CDR1 and CDR2 (germline): SGHDT, YYEEEE. This CDR3 spans 13 amino acids. The CDR3 nucleotides read TGTGCCAGCAGCTTGGATGGTTACTACGAGCAGTACTTC. It codes for CASSLDGYYEQYF.

This clonotype was counted a few times. The V and J genes are TRBV5-5 and TRBJ1-2; possible D gene TRBD1, 5 bases. Trimming left V 0 bases short and J 8 bases short, with 5 bases between. The CDR3 runs to 11 residues. CDR1 is SGHKS and CDR2 is YYEKEE in the germline V gene (reference sequence). This chain's CDR3 is CASSLGQGYTF. Here the CDR3 DNA reads TGTGCCAGCAGCTTGGGACAGGGCTACACCTTC.

With respect to this clonotype: Sequence at one end of the junction differs from germline and may be a read error. This rearrangement joins TRBV5-1 to TRBJ2-7; D possibly corresponds to TRBD2 (5 bases). This CDR3 region has 16 residues. Per the germline V gene, CDR1 is SGHRS and CDR2 is YFSETQ. CDR3: CASSPGAERASNEQYF. The CDR3 nucleotides read TGCGCCAGCAGCCCTGGCGCAGAGAGGGCCTCCAACGAGCAGTACTTC. Together with reference TRBV5-1 and TRBJ2-7, the CDR3 gives the full variable domain: KAGVTQTPRYLIKTRGQQVTLSCSPISGHRSVSWYQQTPGQGLQFLFEYFSETQRNKGNFPGRFSGRQFSNSRSEMNVSTLELGDSALYLCASSPGAERASNEQYFGPGTRLTVT.

This clonotype was counted a few times. The V call is TRBV18, the J call TRBJ2-7; 9 nucleotides line up with TRBD1. Trimming removed 6 bases from V and 1 base from J; junction bases left unmatched: 4. This CDR3 is 14 amino acids long. The germline V gene has CDR1 KGHSH and CDR2 LQKENI. CDR3 amino acids: CASSVGTGSYEQYF. The DNA of the CDR3 is TGTGCCAGCTCCGTCGGGACAGGGTCCTACGAGCAGTACTTC.

The chain has TRBV18 and TRBJ2-5; 8 bases align to TRBD1. Germline V gives CDR1 KGHSH, CDR2 LQKENI. After removal of 3 bases from V and 5 bases from J, the junction contained 5 bases not matched to a gene. This CDR3 has 14 residues. The CDR3 spells CASSPRQGAETQYF. As DNA, the CDR3 is TGTGCCAGCTCACCCCGGCAGGGGGCGGAGACCCAGTACTTC.

The CDR3 DNA is TGTGCCACCAGCAGAGTAAGGGCGGGGGGATACAATGAGCAGTTCTTC. This codes for CATSRVRAGGYNEQFF. The genes are TRBV15 and TRBJ2-1, with TRBD2 matching over 8 bases. The length of the CDR3 is 16 residues. Per the germline V gene, CDR1 is LNHNV and CDR2 is YYDKDF (reference sequence). V was clipped by 1 base and J by 4 bases; unmatched bases: 6.